The TCR beta chain described here comes from a study of ipilimumab plus nivolumab after autologous stem cell transplantation. In germline, CDR1 is MNHEY, CDR2 SMNVEV (reference sequence). The ends were cut back, 5 bases at V and 3 bases at J, with 15 bases in the middle. The CDR3 runs 15 residues. Measured with immunoSEQ multiplex PCR; TCRdb has only the in-frame clones, and not every one. The repertoire holds some 41,000 clones, 85% to 95% seen once, with approximately 1% in the top ten. This specimen consisted of PBMCs, obtained in a trial of ipilimumab plus nivolumab as post-transplant consolidation. The TCR was taken from a male donor with multiple myeloma. The V and J genes are TRBV27 and TRBJ2-3; D is unresolved. The chain's CDR3 is CASSPPWGTTDTQYF. The CDR3 bases are TGTGCCAGCAGTCCCCCGTGGGGAACTACAGATACGCAGTATTTT.